Below are 8 T cell receptor beta chains sequenced from a single sample in a study of blood T cell repertoires in COVID-19. Sequencing used immunoSEQ multiplex PCR; TCRdb keeps in-frame clones, though not all of them. The table has roughly 70,000 clones, roughly 89% seen once. Sample: peripheral blood. The receptors derive from a human donor in a cohort sampled during active COVID-19.

The rearrangement uses TRBV11-2 and TRBJ2-1; 8 nucleotides line up with TRBD2. V lost 4 bases, J lost 0 bases, and 5 bases stayed unmatched. There are 16 residues in the CDR3. Germline V CDR1 and CDR2: SGHAT, FQNNGV. This CDR3 is CASSSLAGSSYNEQFF. Here the CDR3 DNA reads TGTGCCAGCAGCTCTTTAGCGGGGAGCTCCTACAATGAGCAGTTCTTC.

In regard to this clone: The sample holds other DNA sequences that translate to the same CDR3. The V gene is TRBV12-3 or TRBV12-4, the J gene TRBJ2-7; TRBD2 agrees at 7 bases. The junction had 1 base not matched to a gene; V was cut back by 3 bases and J by 2 bases. CDR3 length equals 13 residues. DNA for the CDR3: TGTGCCAGCAGTTTGGGGAGGGCCTACGAGCAGTACTTC. Translation gives CASSLGRAYEQYF.

This chain links TRBV5-5 with TRBJ1-1; D is possibly TRBD1 (5 bases). Germline V gene data show CDR1 as SGHKS and CDR2 as YYEKEE (reference sequence). The V and J ends lost 2 bases and 0 bases respectively, with 8 bases between them. There are 14 residues in the CDR3. The CDR3 reads CASSLRGVNTEAFF. CDR3 coding DNA: TGTGCCAGCAGCTTACGGGGGGTGAACACTGAAGCTTTCTTT.

The V gene is TRBV5-4, the J gene TRBJ2-7, with TRBD2 matching over 7 bases. Germline CDR1 and CDR2: SGHNT and YYREEE (reference sequence). CDR3 length: 10 amino acids. CDR3 residues: CGWGGYEQYF. The CDR3, as DNA: TGTGGCTGGGGGGGCTACGAGCAGTACTTC. Variable domain in full (rest from reference TRBV5-4 and TRBJ2-7): ETGVTQSPTHLIKTRGQQVTLRCSSQSGHNTVSWYQQALGQGPQFIFQYYREEENGRGNFPPRFSGLQFPNYSSELNVNALELDDSALYLCGWGGYEQYFGPGTRLTVT.

The chain employs TRBV3-1 (or the pseudogene TRBV3-2) and TRBJ2-3; 7 bases agree with TRBD2. V shed 4 bases, J shed 6 bases, and the junction held 7 bases outside the gene matches. Germline values: CDR1 LGHDT, CDR2 YNNKEL (reference sequence). The CDR3 loop spans 14 amino acids. The CDR3 DNA reads as TGTGCCAGCAGCCTCGTAGGGGAGGGGGATACGCAGTATTTT. This encodes CASSLVGEGDTQYF.

The rearrangement links TRBV5-6 to TRBJ2-7; TRBD1 agrees at 9 bases. V lost 0 bases and J lost 5; bases outside the gene matches: 6. Germline assignment: CDR1 SGHDT and CDR2 YYEEEE. The CDR3 consists of 15 residues. The CDR3 sequence: CASSLESQGADEQYF. In DNA form, the CDR3 reads TGTGCCAGCAGCTTGGAGTCACAGGGGGCGGACGAGCAGTACTTC.

The gene calls are TRBV11-2 and TRBJ2-1, with a tentative D call TRBD1 (6 bases). V dropped 6 bases and J dropped 4 bases, with 13 bases sitting between them. The CDR3 covers 14 residues. Germline V CDR1 and CDR2: SGHAT, FQNNGV. As DNA, the CDR3 is TGTGCCAGCAGTCCTCTCACAGGGTACAATGAGCAGTTCTTC. Its protein product is CASSPLTGYNEQFF.

V usage is TRBV11-2 and J usage is TRBJ2-7, with TRBD1 matching over 7 bases. Germline V CDR1 and CDR2: SGHAT, FQNNGV. The CDR3 is 17 residues long. The V segment lost 5 bases and the J segment 1 base; nucleotides outside the gene matches: 14. The CDR3 is CASSPKTGQDSSYEQYF. For the CDR3, the DNA is TGTGCCAGCAGCCCAAAAACCGGACAGGATTCTTCCTACGAGCAGTACTTC.